These 13 T cell receptor beta chains came from one sample sequenced in a study of response to subunit inactivated influenza vaccine. A single record per CDR3 protein comes from TCRdb applying MiXCR to the RT-PCR reads. The table records more than 450,000 distinct CDR3 sequences, approximately 12% of them present only once. Material: PBMCs from blood, obtained on the day of vaccination. The receptors stem from a man aged 45-60 years who received an inactivated influenza vaccine.

This clonotype has more than one count but fewer than ten. The rearrangement joins TRBV4-3 to TRBJ2-1; no clear D gene. CDR3 length: 15 amino acids. V was clipped by 1 base and J by 8 bases, with 15 bases between them. The germline V gene encodes CDR1 LGHNA and CDR2 YSLEER. The CDR3 nucleotides read TGCGCCAGCAGCCAAGGACCCTATGGTAGTGATGAGCAGTTCTTC. It translates to CASSQGPYGSDEQFF.

V and J are TRBV30 and TRBJ2-4, with TRBD1 matching over 9 bases. Germline CDR1 reads GTSNPN; CDR2 reads SVGIG (reference sequence). This CDR3 has 14 residues. V shed 3 bases, J shed 9 bases, and the junction held 9 bases outside the gene matches. For the CDR3, the DNA is TGTGCCTGGAGGAGGACAGGGGTTTTTGGCATTCAGTACTTC. Translating it yields CAWRRTGVFGIQYF.

In its sample, this clonotype was seen a few times. CDR3 sequence (DNA): TGCAGTGCTAGAGACCAAAAACAGATCTACGAGCAGTACTTC. This encodes CSARDQKQIYEQYF. This sequence joins TRBV20-1 and TRBJ2-7; D gene unclear. This CDR3 comprises 14 residues. Between the trimmed V and J ends, which lost 0 bases and 3 bases, there was a span of 12 bases. Germline V gene lookup returns CDR1 DFQATT and CDR2 SNEGSKA (reference sequence).

This clonotype was found many times. V is TRBV10-3 and J is TRBJ2-7; 12 positions match TRBD2. The germline V gene encodes CDR1 ENHRY and CDR2 SYGVKD. This CDR3 has 14 amino acids. Trimming took 6 bases from V and 2 from J; bases not matched to a gene: 2. The CDR3 sequence: CAIRRTSGAYEQYF. Written as DNA, the CDR3 is TGTGCCATCAGAAGGACTAGCGGGGCCTACGAGCAGTACTTC.

Ten or more counts support this clonotype. The rearrangement joins TRBV5-8 to TRBJ1-2; D is ambiguous. The germline V gene has CDR1 SGHTS and CDR2 YDEGEE. CDR3 length: 15 residues. Trimming shortened V by 2 bases and J by 8 bases, and 19 bases separated the two germline ends. The CDR3: CASSFKGFYDMGYTF. The CDR3 coding sequence is TGTGCCAGCAGCTTTAAAGGGTTTTACGATATGGGCTACACCTTC.

The chain is built from TRBV4-1 and TRBJ2-5; D unresolved. Germline CDR1 and CDR2: MGHRA and YSYEKL. The CDR3 is 14 residues long. Trimming removed 0 bases from V and 10 bases from J, with 15 bases in between. The CDR3 spells CASSQEGSIGIQYF. In nucleotides, the CDR3 is TGCGCCAGCAGCCAAGAGGGCTCCATTGGGATCCAGTACTTC.

This clonotype was counted between two and nine times. The chain links TRBV28 to TRBJ2-1; D uncertain. This CDR3 comprises 13 residues. The V end was cut by 2 bases, the J end by 5 bases, with 7 bases between. Germline CDR1 is MDHEN and CDR2 is SYDVKM. The CDR3 protein is CASSLTLNNEQFF. Written as DNA, the CDR3 is TGTGCCAGCAGTTTAACCTTAAACAATGAGCAGTTCTTC.

The V and J genes are TRBV6-2 or TRBV6-3 and TRBJ2-1; 8 bases are a match to TRBD1. CDR1 is MNHEY, CDR2 SVGEGT, per germline. After removal of 5 bases from V and 5 bases from J, the junction contained 8 bases not matched to a gene. The length of the CDR3 is 15 residues. The DNA for the CDR3 is TGTGCCAGCAGTCCCCACGGGACAGGTAACAATGAGCAGTTCTTC. Its protein product is CASSPHGTGNNEQFF.

The chain has TRBV28 and TRBJ1-5, with TRBD1 identical over 8 bases. The CDR3 consists of 17 residues. V dropped 6 bases and J dropped 4; count of bases not matched to a gene: 14. Germline V gene sequence: CDR1 MDHEN, CDR2 SYDVKM. DNA for the CDR3: TGTGCCAGCAGACCCCGGACAGGGCCCGTCACGAATCAGCCCCAGCATTTT. The encoded protein is CASRPRTGPVTNQPQHF.

The chain is built from TRBV29-1 and TRBJ1-1; D is uncertain. The CDR3 length is 14 residues. CDR1 SQVTM and CDR2 ANQGSEA come from the germline V gene. The germline V and J ends were trimmed by 7 bases and 5 bases, with 20 bases remaining between them. As DNA, the CDR3 is TGCAGCGCCCGTCTAGACCTCGCGACGACTGAAGCTTTCTTT. Translating gives CSARLDLATTEAFF. Based on the CDR3 plus reference TRBV29-1 and TRBJ1-1, the full variable domain is SAVISQKPSRDICQRGTSLTIQCQVDSQVTMMFWYRQQPGQSLTLIATANQGSEATYESGFVIDKFPISRPNLTFSTLTVSNMSPEDSSIYLCSARLDLATTEAFFGQGTRLTVV.

The genes are TRBV3-1 and TRBJ1-1, with TRBD1 matching 7 bases. V lost 2 bases and J lost 0; bases outside the gene matches: 3. Germline loops: CDR1 LGHDT, CDR2 YNNKEL (reference sequence). This CDR3 spans 15 amino acids. CDR3 sequence (DNA): TGTGCCAGCAGCCAATTGGGACAGATGAACACTGAAGCTTTCTTT. Translated, it gives CASSQLGQMNTEAFF.

This clonotype was seen repeatedly, ten times or more. This rearrangement joins TRBV6-6 to TRBJ1-5; D possibly corresponds to TRBD1 (5 bases). V dropped 4 bases and J dropped 4 bases, with 8 bases sitting between them. Germline lookup yields CDR1 MNHNY and CDR2 SVGAGI (reference sequence). The CDR3 totals 13 residues. CDR3 amino acids: CASSWTSNQPQHF. As DNA, the CDR3 is TGTGCCAGCAGTTGGACATCGAATCAGCCCCAGCATTTT.

This clonotype was counted ten times or more. V is TRBV7-9 and J is TRBJ2-2; possibly TRBD1 for D (6 bases). CDR1 SEHNR and CDR2 FQNEAQ come from the germline V gene (reference sequence). This CDR3 comprises 16 residues. With 3 bases removed from V and 4 bases from J, the gap between germline ends came to 15 bases. The CDR3 sequence: CASSLVSGTTTGELFF. In nucleotides, the CDR3 is TGTGCCAGCAGCTTGGTGTCCGGGACAACCACCGGGGAGCTGTTTTTT. Full variable domain (missing parts from reference TRBV7-9 and TRBJ2-2): DTGVSQNPRHKITKRGQNVTFRCDPISEHNRLYWYRQTLGQGPEFLTYFQNEAQLEKSRLLSDRFSAERPKGSFSTLEIQRTEQGDSAMYLCASSLVSGTTTGELFFGEGSRLTVL.